This T cell receptor (beta chain) stems from a study of cytotoxic CD8 clonotypes in ibrutinib-treated CLL. For the study at large: Enrolment comprised around 11 relapsed/refractory and more than 14 treatment-naive patients; under 18 were IGHV unmutated. By median about 69 months, about 12 had progressed and approximately 14 stayed remitted; responses had been 2 complete and around 24 partial. Whole-study results and caveats: At the start, clonality exceeded age-matched healthy donors and followed circulating CD8+ T-cell counts. The study found clonality rose at ibrutinib response, then fell toward baseline at progression.

Turning to this clone: The antigen is unknown.

The CDR3 is made up of 16 amino acids. V gave up 0 bases and J gave up 1 base, with 11 bases separating them. Per the germline V gene, CDR1 is SGHRS and CDR2 is YFSETQ. This table comes from immunoSEQ multiplex PCR, and its TCRdb copy is limited to in-frame clones, with some not included. Of a few hundred thousand clones listed, 67% are singletons. The rearrangement links TRBV5-1 to TRBJ2-1, with unresolved D. The sequences come from PBMCs, collected after 36 months of ibrutinib treatment. The clonotype comes from a human donor with chronic lymphocytic leukemia. CDR3 sequence (DNA): TGCGCCAGCAGCTTGGGTAAAGGGTTATCCTACAATGAGCAGTTCTTC. Translated: CASSLGKGLSYNEQFF.